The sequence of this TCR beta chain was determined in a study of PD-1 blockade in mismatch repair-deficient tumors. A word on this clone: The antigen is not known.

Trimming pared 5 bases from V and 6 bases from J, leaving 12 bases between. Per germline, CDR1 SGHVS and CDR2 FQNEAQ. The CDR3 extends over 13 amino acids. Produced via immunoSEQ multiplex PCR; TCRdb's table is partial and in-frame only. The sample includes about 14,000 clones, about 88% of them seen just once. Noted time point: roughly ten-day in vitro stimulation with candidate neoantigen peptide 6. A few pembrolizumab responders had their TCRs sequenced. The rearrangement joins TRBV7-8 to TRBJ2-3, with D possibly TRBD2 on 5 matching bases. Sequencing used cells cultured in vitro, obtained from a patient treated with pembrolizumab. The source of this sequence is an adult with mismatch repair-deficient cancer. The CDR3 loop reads CASSAAIADTQYF. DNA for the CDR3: TGTGCCAGCAGCGCAGCCATAGCGGATACGCAGTATTTT.